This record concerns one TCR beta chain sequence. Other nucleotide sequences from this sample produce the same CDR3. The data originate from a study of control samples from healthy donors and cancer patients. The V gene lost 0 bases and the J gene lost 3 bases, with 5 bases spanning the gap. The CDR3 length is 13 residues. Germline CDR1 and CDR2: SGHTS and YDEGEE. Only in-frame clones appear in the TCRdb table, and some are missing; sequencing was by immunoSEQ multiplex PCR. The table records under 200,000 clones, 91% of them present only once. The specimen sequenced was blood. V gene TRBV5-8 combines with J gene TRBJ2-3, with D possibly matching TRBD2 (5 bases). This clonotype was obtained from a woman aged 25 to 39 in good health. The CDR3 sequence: CASSLAGTDTQYF. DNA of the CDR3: TGTGCCAGCAGCTTGGCGGGAACAGATACGCAGTATTTT.